These 5 T cell receptor beta chains were sequenced from one sample in a study of T-cell reconstitution after alpha-beta-depleted transplantation in children. Unique molecular identifiers were used to barcode this TCRbeta library. TCRdb called the PCR reads again in MiXCR, with one record for every CDR3 protein. The sample contains around 110,000 distinct CDR3 sequences, over 9% of which appear only once. This specimen consisted of PBMCs, obtained before TCRalphabeta/CD19-depleted stem cell transplant. Every receptor here comes from a boy aged 2 to 10 with acute lymphoblastic leukemia, due to receive a stem cell transplant.

This clonotype appeared a few times. This CDR3 is CASSWEDRDVEAFF. Written as DNA, the CDR3 is TGCGCCAGCAGCTGGGAGGACAGGGACGTTGAAGCTTTCTTT. The chain couples TRBV5-1 to TRBJ1-1; 8 bases line up with TRBD1. Germline trimming cut 3 bases from V and 7 bases from J; bases unmatched to any gene: 8. The CDR3 is 14 amino acids. Germline CDR1 reads SGHRS; CDR2 reads YFSETQ. Full variable domain (outside the CDR3, taken from reference TRBV5-1 and TRBJ1-1): KAGVTQTPRYLIKTRGQQVTLSCSPISGHRSVSWYQQTPGQGLQFLFEYFSETQRNKGNFPGRFSGRQFSNSRSEMNVSTLELGDSALYLCASSWEDRDVEAFFGQGTRLTVV.

The V and J genes are TRBV27 and TRBJ2-2, with 7 bases fitting TRBD1. Looked up from germline, CDR1 is MNHEY and CDR2 is SMNVEV (reference sequence). The J segment lost 6 bases and the V segment lost 5 bases, leaving 9 bases of the junction unmatched. CDR3 length: 15 amino acids. In DNA form, the CDR3 reads TGTGCCAGCAGTCACCGACAGGGTCACGCCGGGGAGCTGTTTTTT. It yields the protein CASSHRQGHAGELFF.

This clonotype occurred many times. The chain combines TRBV4-1 with TRBJ1-1; D is unclear. V was clipped by 4 bases and J by 2 bases, with 11 bases between them. The CDR3 has 14 amino acids. From germline, CDR1 is MGHRA and CDR2 YSYEKL. CDR3 sequence: CASSRLDTNTEAFF. The DNA for the CDR3 is TGCGCCAGCAGCCGACTCGACACAAACACTGAAGCTTTCTTT.

This clonotype was seen ten or more times. This rearrangement joins TRBV5-6 to TRBJ2-3; tentatively, D is TRBD2 (6 bases). V gave up 3 bases and J gave up 2 bases, with 16 bases separating them. CDR1 and CDR2 from the germline V gene are SGHDT and YYEEEE. This CDR3 region has 16 residues. CDR3 in amino acids: CASSSGEVEHTDTQYF. The CDR3 DNA is TGTGCCAGCAGCTCCGGGGAGGTAGAGCACACAGATACGCAGTATTTT.

This clonotype was observed many times. The chain combines TRBV5-6 with TRBJ2-3; 13 bases line up with TRBD2. V shed 4 bases and J 1 base; nucleotides not matched to a gene: 6. This CDR3 region has 17 residues. The germline CDR1 and CDR2 sequences are SGHDT and YYEEEE. Here the CDR3 reads CASSPGTSGTGTDTQYF. DNA of the CDR3: TGTGCCAGCAGCCCCGGGACTAGCGGGACCGGCACAGATACGCAGTATTTT. Looking up the rest from reference TRBV5-6 and TRBJ2-3 gives the full variable domain: DAGVTQSPTHLIKTRGQQVTLRCSPKSGHDTVSWYQQALGQGPQFIFQYYEEEERQRGNFPDRFSGHQFPNYSSELNVNALLLGDSALYLCASSPGTSGTGTDTQYFGPGTRLTVL.